The present T cell receptor (beta chain) was sequenced within a study of blood T cell repertoires in COVID-19. Study as a whole: Samples taken during acute and convalescent COVID-19 were collected in the United States, Italy and Spain. PBMCs, B-cell-depleted T cells, or T cells provided the cDNA or gDNA that made up the material.

Per germline, CDR1 SNHLY and CDR2 FYNNEI. Trimming cost V 4 bases and J 4 bases, with 10 bases left between them. This CDR3 is 14 amino acids long. Clones were read by immunoSEQ multiplex PCR, and TCRdb kept only the in-frame ones, dropping some. The sample comprises some 53,000 clones, 75% to 90% of which are singletons, and 4.9% rests with the top ten. This clone was detected once. This clonotype originated in a man in his fifties or sixties with active COVID-19. Material for sequencing was peripheral blood. The chain joins TRBV2 to TRBJ1-4; D call uncertain. DNA of the CDR3: TGTGCCAGCAGTGCTTGGTCAGATAATGAAAAACTGTTTTTT. The encoded protein is CASSAWSDNEKLFF.